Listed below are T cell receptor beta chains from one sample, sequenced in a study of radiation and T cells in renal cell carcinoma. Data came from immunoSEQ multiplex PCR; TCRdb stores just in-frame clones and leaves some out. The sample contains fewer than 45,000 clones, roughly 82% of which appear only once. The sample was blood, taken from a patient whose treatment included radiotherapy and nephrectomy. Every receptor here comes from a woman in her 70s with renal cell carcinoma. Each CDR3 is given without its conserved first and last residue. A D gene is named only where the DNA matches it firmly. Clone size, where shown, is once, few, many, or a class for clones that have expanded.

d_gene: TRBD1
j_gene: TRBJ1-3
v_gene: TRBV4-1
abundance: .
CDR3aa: ASGQGGPGNTIY

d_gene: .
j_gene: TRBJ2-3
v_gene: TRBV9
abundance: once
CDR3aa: ASSVGDSTDTQY

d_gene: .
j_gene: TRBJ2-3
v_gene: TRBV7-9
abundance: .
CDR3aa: ASSLLARGADTQY

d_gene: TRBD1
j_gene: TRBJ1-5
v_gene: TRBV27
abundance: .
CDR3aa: ASSLSRTGLSNQPQH

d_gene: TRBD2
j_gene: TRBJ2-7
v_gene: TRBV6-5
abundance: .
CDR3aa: ASSSGTSGYEQY

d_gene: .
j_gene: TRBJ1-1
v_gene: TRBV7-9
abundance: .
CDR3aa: ASSPLVAEAF

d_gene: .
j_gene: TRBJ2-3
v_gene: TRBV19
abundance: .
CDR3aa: ASSTVAGGVFSTDTQY

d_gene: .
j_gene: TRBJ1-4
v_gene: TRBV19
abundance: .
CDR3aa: ASNGGRQATNEKLF

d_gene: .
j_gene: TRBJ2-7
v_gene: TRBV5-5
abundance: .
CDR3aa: ASSLYSGQTYEQY

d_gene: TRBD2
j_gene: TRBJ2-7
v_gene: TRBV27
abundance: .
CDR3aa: ASSLTSGGAYEQY

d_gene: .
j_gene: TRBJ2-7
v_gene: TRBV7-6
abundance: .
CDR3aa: ASSLSPVRGIREQY

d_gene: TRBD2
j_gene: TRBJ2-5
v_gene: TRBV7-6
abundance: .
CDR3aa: ASSPPRTSSETQY

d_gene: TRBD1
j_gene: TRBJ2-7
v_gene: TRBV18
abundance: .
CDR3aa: ASSVSGTGFYEQY

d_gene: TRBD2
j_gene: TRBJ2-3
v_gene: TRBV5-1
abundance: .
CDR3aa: ASREGLAGTDTQY

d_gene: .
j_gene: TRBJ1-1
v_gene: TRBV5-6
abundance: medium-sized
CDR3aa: ASSLARAYTEAF

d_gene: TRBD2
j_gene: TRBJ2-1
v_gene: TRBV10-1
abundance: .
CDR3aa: ATSGKVTFNEQF

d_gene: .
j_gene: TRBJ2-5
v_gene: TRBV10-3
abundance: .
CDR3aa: AISESVGETQY

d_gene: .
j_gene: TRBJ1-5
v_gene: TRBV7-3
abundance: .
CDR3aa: ASSEGLNQPQH

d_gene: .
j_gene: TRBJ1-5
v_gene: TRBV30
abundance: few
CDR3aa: ACQSGGSYQPQH

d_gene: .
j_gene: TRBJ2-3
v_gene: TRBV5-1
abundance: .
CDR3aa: ASSLGTGRLTDTQY

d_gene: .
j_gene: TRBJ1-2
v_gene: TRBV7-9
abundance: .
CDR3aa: ASSPGGRLYGYT

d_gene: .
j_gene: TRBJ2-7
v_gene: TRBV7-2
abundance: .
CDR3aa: ASRRDISYEQY

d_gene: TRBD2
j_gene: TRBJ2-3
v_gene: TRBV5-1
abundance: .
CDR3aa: ASSLDSGGAGDTQY

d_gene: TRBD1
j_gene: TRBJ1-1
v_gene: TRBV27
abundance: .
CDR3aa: ASSRDRENTEAF

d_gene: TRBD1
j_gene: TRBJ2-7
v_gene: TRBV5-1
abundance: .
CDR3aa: ASSKQGAYEQY

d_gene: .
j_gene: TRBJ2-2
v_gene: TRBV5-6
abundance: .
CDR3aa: ASSLAGAFAGELF

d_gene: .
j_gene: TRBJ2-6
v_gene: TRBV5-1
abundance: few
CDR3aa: ASSLGNSGANVLT

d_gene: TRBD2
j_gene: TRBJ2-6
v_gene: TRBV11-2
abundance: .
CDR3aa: ASSLRRESYGANVLT

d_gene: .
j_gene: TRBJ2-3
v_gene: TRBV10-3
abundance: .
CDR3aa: AISESSGVTQY